What follows are 16 T cell receptor beta chains derived from one specimen sequenced in a study of OX40 agonist ivuxolimab in advanced cancers. TCRdb's copy holds only in-frame clones and misses some; the assay was immunoSEQ multiplex PCR. The sample includes over 70,000 clones, roughly 84% of them seen just once. The sample in question was CD4+ or CD8+ T cells sorted from blood, obtained in a trial of the OX40 agonist ivuxolimab. The receptors were gathered from an adult with an advanced solid tumor such as melanoma, head and neck, liver or kidney cancer.

This clone turned up a few times. One end of the junction is discordant with germline, which a read error may explain. V is TRBV7-2 and J is TRBJ1-1; D not resolved. The CDR3 consists of 17 residues. CDR1 is SGHTA, CDR2 FQGNSA, per germline. In nucleotides, the CDR3 is TGTGCCAGCAGTTTAGTTGGCCCCAGGTTCCGGGGCACTGAAGCTTTCTTT. Translated: CASSLVGPRFRGTEAFF.

This rearrangement joins TRBV7-3 to TRBJ1-1; D is uncertain. V lost 5 bases, J lost 2 bases, and 9 bases lay in between. In germline, CDR1 is SGHTA, CDR2 FQGTGA. CDR3 size: 13 residues. CDR3 DNA: TGTGCCAGCAGCACTACACTAAACACTGAAGCTTTCTTT. Translating gives CASSTTLNTEAFF.

The chain joins TRBV4-2 to TRBJ2-5; the match to TRBD1 covers 7 bases. Germline loops: CDR1 LGHNA, CDR2 YNFKEQ. V was pared by 0 bases and J by 5 bases, with 18 bases of the junction left unmatched. The CDR3 is made up of 19 amino acids. CDR3 DNA sequence: TGTGCCAGCAGCCAAGAGTTTGGCTCTACGACAGGGATGTGGGAGACCCAGTACTTC. Protein: CASSQEFGSTTGMWETQYF.

This clone appeared once. The chain is built from TRBV6-1 and TRBJ2-1; TRBD2 matches 14 bases. Germline lookup yields CDR1 MNHNS and CDR2 SASEGT. This CDR3 has 13 residues. V lost 10 bases to trimming and J lost 10 bases; unmatched junction nucleotides: 6. The CDR3 loop reads CATGTSGGSEQFF. In nucleotides, the CDR3 is TGTGCCACCGGGACTAGCGGGGGCAGCGAGCAGTTCTTC.

This chain uses TRBV19 with TRBJ2-7; perhaps D is TRBD1 or TRBD2 (6 bases each). The V gene's germline CDR1 is LNHDA and CDR2 SQIVND (reference sequence). Between the trimmed V and J ends, which lost 9 bases and 2 bases, there was a span of 20 bases. CDR3 length: 15 amino acids. For the CDR3, the DNA is TGTGCCAGCCCGCAGGGGAGGAGGAAACCCTACGAGCAGTACTTC. Translated: CASPQGRRKPYEQYF. Based on the CDR3 plus reference TRBV19 and TRBJ2-7, the full variable domain is DGGITQSPKYLFRKEGQNVTLSCEQNLNHDAMYWYRQDPGQGLRLIYYSQIVNDFQKGDIAEGYSVSREKKESFPLTVTSAQKNPTAFYLCASPQGRRKPYEQYFGPGTRLTVT.

This sequence joins TRBV23-1 and TRBJ1-4, with D hard to call. TRBV23-1 falls under the ORF class, with uncertain function. This CDR3 is built from 13 residues. V was clipped by 4 bases and J by 8 bases, with 11 bases between them. CDR3 sequence reads: CASSLPPPEKLFF. The CDR3 DNA is TGCGCCAGCAGTCTCCCGCCCCCAGAAAAACTGTTTTTT.

The sample holds one count of this clone. The chain uses TRBV7-3 and TRBJ2-3; possible D gene TRBD2, 6 bases. This CDR3 region has 15 residues. Trimming took 5 bases from V and 2 from J, leaving 14 bases between them. CDR1 and CDR2 from the germline V gene are SGHTA and FQGTGA. The CDR3 DNA reads as TGTGCCAGCAGCCCGTCGGGGACTTACACAGATACGCAGTATTTT. This encodes CASSPSGTYTDTQYF.

The rearrangement joins TRBV5-6 to TRBJ1-2; 9 bases align to TRBD1. The CDR3 totals 17 residues. Germline assignment: CDR1 SGHDT and CDR2 YYEEEE. With 2 bases clipped from V and 1 base from J, the junction kept 9 bases outside the gene matches. CDR3 protein: CASSFSTGGRFNYGYTF. As DNA, the CDR3 is TGTGCCAGCAGCTTTTCTACAGGGGGCCGATTTAACTATGGCTACACCTTC.

CDR3 nucleotide sequence: TGTGCCAGCAGCGTAGAAGGCAGGGGTGGGGAGACCCAGTACTTC. Amino acid sequence: CASSVEGRGGETQYF. V usage is TRBV9 and J usage is TRBJ2-5, with D possibly matching TRBD1 (6 bases). CDR1 SGDLS and CDR2 YYNGEE come from the germline V gene. The CDR3 has 15 residues. V was trimmed by 0 bases and J by 5 bases, leaving 14 bases between them.

V gene TRBV7-3 combines with J gene TRBJ2-6, with TRBD1 identical over 9 bases. CDR1 and CDR2 from the germline V gene are SGHTA and FQGTGA. The CDR3 has 18 amino acids. Trimming at V came to 6 bases and at J to 0 bases, leaving 9 bases not matched to a gene. Here the CDR3 reads CASRRTGGSGSGANVLTF. The CDR3 region has the DNA TGTGCCAGCAGACGTACAGGGGGCTCCGGCTCTGGGGCCAACGTCCTGACTTTC.

This clone showed up just once. The CDR3 coding sequence is TGTGCCAGCAAACACGATTTGACAGACCTCACTGAAGCTTTCTTT. Its translation: CASKHDLTDLTEAFF. This rearrangement joins TRBV6-1 to TRBJ1-1; a weak D match, TRBD1 (5 bases). Germline CDR1 MNHNS, CDR2 SASEGT. V gave up 7 bases and J gave up 4 bases, with 19 bases separating them. There are 15 residues in the CDR3.

CDR3 residues: CASSFLGNRVQPQHF. The CDR3 region has the DNA TGTGCCAGCAGTTTCCTGGGAAACAGGGTGCAGCCCCAGCATTTT. This chain connects TRBV27 to TRBJ1-5; D might be TRBD1 (6 bases). In germline, CDR1 is MNHEY, CDR2 SMNVEV (reference sequence). The CDR3 covers 15 residues. V was shortened by 3 bases and J by 7 bases, with 16 bases between the two germline ends.

This chain links TRBV6-6 with TRBJ2-7; D is undetermined. The CDR3 spans 10 residues. Germline V gene sequence: CDR1 MNHNY, CDR2 SVGAGI (reference sequence). The V and J ends lost 8 bases and 5 bases respectively, with 7 bases between them. CDR3 coding DNA: TGTGCCAGCGGCTTAAACGAGCAGTACTTC. It translates to CASGLNEQYF.

The V gene is TRBV15, the J gene TRBJ1-5, with 8 bases aligning to TRBD1. CDR1 is LNHNV, CDR2 YYDKDF, per germline (reference sequence). With V trimmed by 2 bases and J by 5 bases, 8 bases remained unmatched. The CDR3 extends over 16 amino acids. Here the CDR3 DNA reads TGTGCCACCAGCAGAAATACCGACAGGGGTTATCAGCCCCAGCATTTT. It translates to CATSRNTDRGYQPQHF.

The chain couples TRBV14 to TRBJ2-1; D call uncertain. Trimming left V 1 base short and J 13 bases short, with 8 bases between. This CDR3 region has 11 residues. CDR1 SGHDN and CDR2 FVKESK come from the germline V gene. CDR3 sequence (DNA): TGTGCCAGCAGCCAAGGGCCCATTCAGTTCTTC. It translates to CASSQGPIQFF.

J is TRBJ2-1 and V is TRBV6-4; 7 bases line up with TRBD1. Germline CDR1 MRHNA, CDR2 SNTAGT. This CDR3 is built from 15 residues. J was trimmed by 4 bases and V by 3 bases; bases with no gene match: 6. The CDR3 loop is CASSEAQGPYNEQFF. CDR3 DNA sequence: TGTGCCAGCAGTGAGGCACAGGGGCCTTACAATGAGCAGTTCTTC.